Sequencing of this T cell receptor beta chain was carried out in a study of Graves' ophthalmopathy and Graves' hyperthyroidism. Germline CDR1 and CDR2: DFQATT and SNEGSKA (reference sequence). The CDR3 consists of 16 residues. The V gene end was trimmed by 0 bases and the J gene end by 4 bases; junction bases not matched to a gene: 9. There are many counts of this clonotype. Its target is not known. Findings and limits, study-wide: The model predicted progression of ophthalmopathy with a sensitivity of approximately 68%, and its specificity was roughly 77%.

For repertoire sequencing, the TCR beta CDR3 regions were amplified from RNA transcripts. RT-PCR in the first round used HTBI primers; a second-round multiplex PCR followed. TCRdb redid the calling of the multiplex PCR reads with MiXCR, one entry per CDR3 protein. The sample records approximately 330,000 distinct CDR3 sequences, roughly a sixth being singletons. V is TRBV20-1 and J is TRBJ1-2; 9 bases map to TRBD1. What was sequenced was peripheral blood. This TCR derives from an adult man with Graves' ophthalmopathy. In nucleotides, the CDR3 is TGCAGTGCTAGAGACCCTACAGGGGGCAGGGGCTATGGCTACACCTTC. Its translation is CSARDPTGGRGYGYTF.